This paragraph reports one T cell receptor (beta chain). Antigen unknown. V shed 0 bases and J shed 0 bases, with 12 bases lying between them. The CDR3 sequence is 16 residues long. CDR1 WNHNN and CDR2 SYGVQD come from the germline V gene (reference sequence). This sample is part of a study of cytomegalovirus exposure and HLA in healthy donors. Whole-study context: A subsequent analysis reported that the roughly 130 validation repertoires were produced on the same platform that had also been used for the 666 first-cohort repertoires. Broader study findings: Altogether, 150 to 200 TCR beta chains were recorded as cytomegalovirus-associated. Researchers reported that a few CMV-associated chains were confirmed in vitro as CMV antigen-specific.

Separation from the approximately 710-subject first cohort characterized the roughly 120-subject validation cohort, to which the donors belonged. Only in-frame clones appear in the TCRdb table, and some are missing; sequencing was by immunoSEQ multiplex PCR. This table has hundreds of thousands of clones, roughly 88% appearing once. The sequence derives from a woman aged 25 to 39 in good health and CMV-seropositive. Source material: PBMCs. This rearrangement joins TRBV10-1 to TRBJ2-7; D is uncertain. CDR3 protein: CASSESNTGRSYEQYF. The CDR3 DNA is TGCGCCAGCAGTGAGTCGAATACGGGCCGCTCCTACGAGCAGTACTTC.